This TCR beta chain was profiled in a study of blood T cell repertoires in COVID-19. About the research overall: The origin of the acute and convalescent COVID-19 samples was the United States, Italy and Spain. PBMCs, B-cell-depleted T cells, or T cells provided the cDNA or gDNA that made up the material.

The V and J ends lost 1 base and 14 bases respectively, with 14 bases between them. CDR1 is MNHEY and CDR2 is SVGAGI in the germline V gene. The CDR3 is made up of 13 amino acids. Original methodology: Reference gene primer amplification gave estimated nucleated cell counts. The protocol was immunoSEQ multiplex PCR, while the TCRdb copy is restricted to in-frame clones and leaves out a portion. D and trimming were read from the DNA, whereas the V and J calls and clone size are those reported in that table. The table records approximately 400,000 clones, 80% to 90% of them present only once. The chain uses TRBV6-5 and TRBJ1-4; D might be TRBD1 (5 bases). Sequencing used peripheral blood. The source of this sequence is a man aged 40-55 years with acute or convalescent COVID-19. The CDR3 sequence: CASSYFPLGPLFF. The CDR3 DNA sequence: TGTGCCAGCAGTTACTTCCCCTTGGGGCCCCTGTTTTTT.